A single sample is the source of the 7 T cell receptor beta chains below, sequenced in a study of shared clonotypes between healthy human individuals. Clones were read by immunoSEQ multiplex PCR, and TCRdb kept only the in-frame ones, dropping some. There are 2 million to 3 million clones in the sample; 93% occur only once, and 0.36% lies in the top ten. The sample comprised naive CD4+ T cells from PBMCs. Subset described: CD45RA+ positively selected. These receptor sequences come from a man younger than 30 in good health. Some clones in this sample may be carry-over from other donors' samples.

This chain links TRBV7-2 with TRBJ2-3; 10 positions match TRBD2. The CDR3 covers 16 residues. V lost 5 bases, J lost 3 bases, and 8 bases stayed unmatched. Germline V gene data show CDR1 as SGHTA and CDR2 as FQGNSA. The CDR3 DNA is TGTGCCAGCAGCACCCGGACTAGCGGTCTAACAGATACGCAGTATTTT. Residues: CASSTRTSGLTDTQYF.

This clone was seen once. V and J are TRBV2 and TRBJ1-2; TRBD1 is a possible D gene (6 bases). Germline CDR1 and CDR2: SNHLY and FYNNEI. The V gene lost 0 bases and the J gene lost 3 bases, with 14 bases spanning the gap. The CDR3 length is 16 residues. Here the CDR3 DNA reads TGTGCCAGCAGTGAAGCGCTTAGGGCAGGGGACTATGGCTACACCTTC. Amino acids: CASSEALRAGDYGYTF.

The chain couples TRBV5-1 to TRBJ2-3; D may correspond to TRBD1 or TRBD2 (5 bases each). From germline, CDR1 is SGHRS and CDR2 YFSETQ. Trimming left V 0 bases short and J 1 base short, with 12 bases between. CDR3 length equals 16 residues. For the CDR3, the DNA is TGCGCCAGCAGCTTGGTCGGGGACGGAGGCACAGATACGCAGTATTTT. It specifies CASSLVGDGGTDTQYF.

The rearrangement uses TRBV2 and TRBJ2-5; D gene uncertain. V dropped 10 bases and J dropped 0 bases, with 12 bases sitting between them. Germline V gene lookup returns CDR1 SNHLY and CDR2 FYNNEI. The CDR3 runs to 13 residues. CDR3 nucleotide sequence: TGTGCCACCCGGTTGGGGTACCAAGAGACCCAGTACTTC. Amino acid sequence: CATRLGYQETQYF.

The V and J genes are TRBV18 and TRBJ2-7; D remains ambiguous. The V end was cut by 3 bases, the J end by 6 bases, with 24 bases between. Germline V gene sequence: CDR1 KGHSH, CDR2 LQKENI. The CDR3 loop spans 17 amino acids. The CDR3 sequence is CASSPTPAASPSGEQYF. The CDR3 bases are TGTGCCAGCTCACCGACGCCGGCTGCCTCCCCCTCGGGCGAGCAGTACTTC. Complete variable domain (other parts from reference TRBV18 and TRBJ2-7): NAGVMQNPRHLVRRRGQEARLRCSPMKGHSHVYWYRQLPEEGLKFMVYLQKENIIDESGMPKERFSAEFPKEGPSILRIQQVVRGDSAAYFCASSPTPAASPSGEQYFGPGTRLTVT.

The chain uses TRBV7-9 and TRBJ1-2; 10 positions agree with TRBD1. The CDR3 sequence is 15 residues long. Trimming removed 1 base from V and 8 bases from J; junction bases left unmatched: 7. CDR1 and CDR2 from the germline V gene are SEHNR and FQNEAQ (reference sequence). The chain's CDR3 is CASSLVRQGAGGYTF. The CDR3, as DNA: TGTGCCAGCAGCTTAGTACGACAGGGGGCCGGAGGCTACACCTTC.

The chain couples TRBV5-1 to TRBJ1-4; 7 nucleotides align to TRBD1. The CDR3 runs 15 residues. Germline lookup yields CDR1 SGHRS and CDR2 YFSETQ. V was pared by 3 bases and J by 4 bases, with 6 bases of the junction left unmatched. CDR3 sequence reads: CASSSPGQLNEKLFF. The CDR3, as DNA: TGCGCCAGCAGCTCCCCGGGACAGCTTAATGAAAAACTGTTTTTT.